The 2 T cell receptor beta chains below come from one sample, sequenced in a study of blood T cell repertoires in COVID-19. Sequencing was performed with immunoSEQ multiplex PCR; in TCRdb, only in-frame clones are kept and a portion is missing. Among 250,000 to 350,000 clones listed, about 87% were seen once. Sequencing input: PBMCs or T cells enriched from blood (not recorded which). The receptors shown here come from a woman in her twenties or thirties who had recovered from COVID-19.

V gene TRBV12-3 or TRBV12-4 combines with J gene TRBJ2-1, with 10 bases that match TRBD1. This CDR3 region has 13 residues. Trimming took 5 bases from V and 11 from J; bases not matched to a gene: 6. The chain's CDR3 is CASSPDRGLKQFF. CDR3 coding DNA: TGTGCCAGCAGTCCCGACAGGGGGCTTAAGCAGTTCTTC.

For the CDR3, the DNA is TGTGCCAGCATGATGAGGACAGGGGGAAGTCAGCCCCAGCATTTT. It codes for CASMMRTGGSQPQHF. The rearrangement links TRBV2 to TRBJ1-5; 10 bases match TRBD1. The CDR3 extends over 15 amino acids. The V gene end was trimmed by 7 bases and the J gene end by 6 bases; junction bases not matched to a gene: 9. From germline, CDR1 is SNHLY and CDR2 FYNNEI.